What follows are 26 T cell receptor beta chains derived from one specimen sequenced in a study of tissue T cells after allogeneic stem cell transplantation. The assay was immunoSEQ multiplex PCR, and TCRdb's table has in-frame clones only and misses some. The sample includes some 5,000 clones, about 79% of them seen just once. The sequenced sample was blood, obtained before transplantation. These receptors came from a man between 35 and 75 years old who later had graft-versus-host disease after an allogeneic stem cell transplant.

This chain joins TRBV5-5 and TRBJ2-7; 10 bases are a match to TRBD1. Trimming cost V 0 bases and J 3 bases; bases outside gene matches: 6. The CDR3 sequence is 16 residues long. Germline V gene lookup returns CDR1 SGHKS and CDR2 YYEKEE (reference sequence). CDR3 DNA sequence: TGTGCCAGCAGCTTGGCCGGGACAGGGGACTTCTACGAGCAGTACTTC. It codes for CASSLAGTGDFYEQYF.

The J gene is TRBJ2-7, the V gene TRBV7-9, with D possibly being TRBD2 (7 bases). This CDR3 is built from 17 residues. V dropped 4 bases and J dropped 2 bases, with 21 bases sitting between them. The germline V gene has CDR1 SEHNR and CDR2 FQNEAQ (reference sequence). The CDR3 region has the DNA TGTGCCAGCAGCTGGTCGGGGGGCTCCCCTATTACCTACGAGCAGTACTTC. It is translated as CASSWSGGSPITYEQYF.

The J gene is TRBJ1-4, the V gene TRBV7-9; no clear D. Trimming removed 6 bases from V and 8 bases from J, with 13 bases in between. CDR1 and CDR2 (germline): SEHNR, FQNEAQ (reference sequence). This CDR3 has 13 amino acids. The CDR3: CASRPWNGEKLFF. CDR3 sequence (DNA): TGTGCCAGCAGGCCATGGAATGGCGAAAAACTGTTTTTT.

The genes are TRBV11-3 and TRBJ1-1; D is ambiguous. The CDR3 spans 13 residues. With 0 bases removed from V and 5 bases from J, the gap between germline ends came to 7 bases. Germline CDR1 SGHNT, CDR2 YENEEA. The CDR3 bases are TGTGCCAGCAGCTTAGATGGAAGAACTGAAGCTTTCTTT. Translated: CASSLDGRTEAFF.

The V call is TRBV4-1, the J call TRBJ2-7; D is possibly TRBD1 or TRBD2 (5 bases each). CDR3 size: 15 residues. Germline CDR1 and CDR2: MGHRA and YSYEKL. V dropped 8 bases and J dropped 4 bases, with 21 bases sitting between them. Here the CDR3 reads CASASRVGVVYEQYF. DNA for the CDR3: TGCGCCAGCGCCTCGCGGGTAGGGGTAGTTTACGAGCAGTACTTC.

This clone was observed once. Here the CDR3 DNA reads TGTGCCAGCAGTGCCAGGGTTTATAGCAATCAGCCCCAGCATTTT. Translated: CASSARVYSNQPQHF. V is TRBV2 and J is TRBJ1-5; possibly TRBD1 for D (5 bases). Germline V gene sequence: CDR1 SNHLY, CDR2 FYNNEI. Trimming removed 4 bases from V and 0 bases from J, with 10 bases in between. This CDR3 comprises 15 residues.

The genes are TRBV5-1 and TRBJ2-6, with D possibly TRBD1 on 5 matching bases. There are 15 residues in the CDR3. From germline, CDR1 is SGHRS and CDR2 YFSETQ. V gave up 4 bases and J gave up 4 bases, with 12 bases separating them. In DNA form, the CDR3 reads TGCGCCAGCAGCGAAGGGGTAACCGGGGCCAACGTCCTGACTTTC. Its translation: CASSEGVTGANVLTF.

The rearrangement uses TRBV3-1 (or the pseudogene TRBV3-2) and TRBJ2-7; 9 bases map to TRBD1. CDR3 length: 14 residues. V lost 2 bases to trimming and J lost 5 bases; unmatched junction nucleotides: 4. In germline, CDR1 is LGHDT, CDR2 YNNKEL (reference sequence). CDR3 nucleotides: TGTGCCAGCAGCCAACAGGGGACAGGGAACGAGCAGTACTTC. Protein sequence: CASSQQGTGNEQYF.

The chain is built from TRBV6-6 and TRBJ1-1; D uncertain. The germline V and J ends were trimmed by 8 bases and 5 bases, with 12 bases remaining between them. This CDR3 is built from 12 residues. Germline CDR1 is MNHNY and CDR2 is SVGAGI (reference sequence). The CDR3 DNA sequence: TGTGCCAGCGGTACCTTCGGGACTGAAGCTTTCTTT. This encodes CASGTFGTEAFF.

A few counts support this clone. The chain links TRBV5-1 to TRBJ2-7; 9 bases align to TRBD2. The CDR3 totals 16 residues. V lost 4 bases to trimming and J lost 3 bases; unmatched junction nucleotides: 11. Germline V gene data show CDR1 as SGHRS and CDR2 as YFSETQ. The DNA for the CDR3 is TGCGCCAGCAGCCCTACCTTAGCGGGAGAGGGCTACGAGCAGTACTTC. Residues: CASSPTLAGEGYEQYF.

V is TRBV7-6 and J is TRBJ2-3; TRBD1 agrees at 9 bases. The CDR3 has 18 residues. Germline loops: CDR1 SGHVS, CDR2 FNYEAQ. V trimming: 1 base; J trimming: 4 bases; junction bases outside the gene matches: 12. CDR3 DNA sequence: TGTGCCAGCAGCTTAGGAGGTTATGGGACAGGGTCAGCAGATACGCAGTATTTT. As protein: CASSLGGYGTGSADTQYF. Supplemented by reference TRBV7-6 and TRBJ2-3, the full variable domain reads GAGVSQSPRYKVTKRGQDVALRCDPISGHVSLYWYRQALGQGPEFLTYFNYEAQQDKSGLPNDRFSAERPEGSISTLTIQRTEQRDSAMYRCASSLGGYGTGSADTQYFGPGTRLTVL.

This rearrangement joins TRBV5-1 to TRBJ2-1; possibly TRBD1 for D (6 bases). Germline CDR1 and CDR2: SGHRS and YFSETQ. CDR3 length: 17 amino acids. Trimming removed 3 bases at V and 5 bases at J, with 21 bases between. CDR3 protein: CASSSLWPPGHNNEQFF. CDR3 DNA: TGCGCCAGCAGCTCTCTGTGGCCTCCGGGACATAACAATGAGCAGTTCTTC.

The chain uses TRBV7-3 and TRBJ2-6; 7 nucleotides align to TRBD1. The CDR3 spans 16 residues. Germline CDR1 is SGHTA and CDR2 is FQGTGA. J gave up 0 bases and V 5 bases, and 4 bases lay outside the gene matches. Here the CDR3 DNA reads TGTGCCAGCAGCATTACAGGGGACTCTGGGGCCAACGTCCTGACTTTC. It is translated as CASSITGDSGANVLTF.

CDR3 loop: CASSLGFDEQFF. Here the CDR3 DNA reads TGTGCCAGCAGCTTAGGCTTCGACGAGCAGTTCTTC. The chain combines TRBV7-8 with TRBJ2-1; D uncertain. The V end was cut by 1 base, the J end by 10 bases, with 8 bases between. Germline V CDR1 and CDR2: SGHVS, FQNEAQ. This CDR3 is 12 amino acids long.

The V and J genes are TRBV19 and TRBJ1-6, with a weak D call TRBD1 (5 bases). The CDR3 spans 15 residues. The germline CDR1 and CDR2 sequences are LNHDA and SQIVND (reference sequence). V was clipped by 3 bases and J by 8 bases, with 14 bases between them. The CDR3 region is CASSIGAGMYSPLHF. CDR3 DNA sequence: TGTGCCAGTAGTATCGGGGCAGGGATGTATTCACCCCTCCACTTT.

DNA for the CDR3: TGTGCCAGCAGTTTAATGGCGGAGCGTAGGCATTTT. Translating it yields CASSLMAERRHF. V and J are TRBV28 and TRBJ1-5; no definite D call. Germline V gene data show CDR1 as MDHEN and CDR2 as SYDVKM. The CDR3 is 12 residues long. Trimming took 2 bases from V and 15 from J, leaving 14 bases between them.

This clone was picked up a small number of times. The chain recombines TRBV27 with TRBJ2-7; 10 nucleotides match TRBD1. This CDR3 has 13 residues. The J segment lost 5 bases and the V segment lost 5 bases, leaving 3 bases of the junction unmatched. Per germline, CDR1 MNHEY and CDR2 SMNVEV (reference sequence). CDR3 amino acids: CASSPGTGDEQYF. CDR3 bases: TGTGCCAGCAGTCCCGGGACAGGGGACGAGCAGTACTTC.

V usage is TRBV5-4 and J usage is TRBJ2-2; TRBD1 or TRBD2 may be the D gene (5 bases each). V gave up 9 bases and J gave up 1 base, with 16 bases separating them. Germline assignment: CDR1 SGHNT and CDR2 YYREEE (reference sequence). The CDR3 has 15 residues. For the CDR3, the DNA is TGTGCCACCCGACATGGGGGAAGGAACACCGGGGAGCTGTTTTTT. It specifies CATRHGGRNTGELFF. Full variable domain (outside the CDR3, taken from reference TRBV5-4 and TRBJ2-2): ETGVTQSPTHLIKTRGQQVTLRCSSQSGHNTVSWYQQALGQGPQFIFQYYREEENGRGNFPPRFSGLQFPNYSSELNVNALELDDSALYLCATRHGGRNTGELFFGEGSRLTVL.

The J gene is TRBJ1-4, the V gene TRBV6-5; 9 bases match TRBD1. V shed 6 bases, J shed 6 bases, and the junction held 8 bases outside the gene matches. The CDR3 has 15 amino acids. Germline V lookup: CDR1 MNHEY, CDR2 SVGAGI. CDR3 DNA sequence: TGTGCCAGCAGAAGTACGGGACAGGGATATGAAAAACTGTTTTTT. This gives the protein CASRSTGQGYEKLFF.

In this sample, this clone turned up once. The chain uses TRBV10-3 and TRBJ1-2; TRBD1 matches at 7 bases. The CDR3 spans 17 residues. V was clipped by 2 bases and J by 6 bases; unmatched bases: 15. Germline V gene data show CDR1 as ENHRY and CDR2 as SYGVKD. The CDR3 bases are TGTGCCATCAGTGAGGGGGGGGAGGGGGCTCTTGATGATGGCTACACCTTC. Protein sequence: CAISEGGEGALDDGYTF.

The rearrangement links TRBV5-1 to TRBJ1-6, with D perhaps matching TRBD1 (6 bases). This CDR3 comprises 14 residues. The V and J ends lost 2 bases and 6 bases respectively, with 9 bases between them. Germline V gives CDR1 SGHRS, CDR2 YFSETQ. The CDR3 reads CASSFWGANSPLHF. In DNA form, the CDR3 reads TGCGCCAGCAGCTTTTGGGGGGCTAATTCACCCCTCCACTTT.

In DNA form, the CDR3 reads TGTGCCAGCAGTTTAATGGGGGGGGATACGCAGTATTTT. It translates to CASSLMGGDTQYF. This chain uses TRBV12-3 or TRBV12-4 with TRBJ2-3; 7 positions agree with TRBD2. This CDR3 is built from 13 residues. V was pared by 2 bases and J by 6 bases, with 2 bases of the junction left unmatched.

This clone showed up just a few times. The genes are TRBV7-6 and TRBJ2-2, with D uncertain. CDR1 SGHVS and CDR2 FNYEAQ come from the germline V gene. This CDR3 has 14 amino acids. Between the trimmed V and J ends, which lost 2 bases and 5 bases, there was a span of 9 bases. The DNA of the CDR3 is TGTGCCAGCAGCTTAAGTCAGGAGACCGGGGAGCTGTTTTTT. Its translation: CASSLSQETGELFF.

The chain links TRBV5-1 to TRBJ1-2; unclear D gene. V lost 0 bases to trimming and J lost 2 bases, with 8 bases between them. Germline V gives CDR1 SGHRS, CDR2 YFSETQ. This CDR3 contains 14 residues. This CDR3 reads CASSLAVTNYGYTF. CDR3 DNA: TGCGCCAGCAGCTTGGCAGTCACGAACTATGGCTACACCTTC.

The chain joins TRBV2 to TRBJ2-5; 7 nucleotides align to TRBD2. The germline V gene has CDR1 SNHLY and CDR2 FYNNEI. CDR3 length: 13 amino acids. V lost 7 bases, J lost 11 bases, and 13 bases stayed unmatched. In nucleotides, the CDR3 is TGTGCCAGCATGGCAGAAACGGGGGGACTTCAGTACTTC. It specifies CASMAETGGLQYF.

A single count supports this clone. This CDR3 is also generated by other DNA sequences in the sample. J is TRBJ2-7 and V is TRBV6-6; unclear D gene. The CDR3 consists of 13 residues. Trimming stripped 0 bases from V and 0 bases from J, with 3 bases between. CDR1 is MNHNY and CDR2 is SVGAGI in the germline V gene (reference sequence). CDR3 coding DNA: TGTGCCAGCAGTTACTCTAGCTCCTACGAGCAGTACTTC. This translates into CASSYSSSYEQYF.